This entry is about one T cell receptor beta chain. Its antigen is unknown. These data are taken from a study of cytomegalovirus exposure and HLA in healthy donors. The study, taken as a whole, reports: Through in vitro validation, a few CMV-associated chains were shown to be specific for CMV antigens.

The CDR3 is made up of 13 amino acids. V lost 2 bases and J 6 bases, leaving 11 bases between the germline ends. Germline CDR1 reads SGHTA; CDR2 reads FQGNSA. The PCR made use of 60 Vbeta and 13 Jbeta primers. Profiled with immunoSEQ multiplex PCR; TCRdb holds only in-frame clones, not every one. The sample consists of around 140,000 clones, more than 70% of them appearing once. This chain joins TRBV7-2 and TRBJ2-7; D call uncertain. The clonotype comes from a man between 50 and 59 years old in good health and CMV-seropositive. Sequencing used PBMCs. CDR3 coding DNA: TGTGCCAGCAGCTTATTCCTAATGCTCGAGCAGTACTTC. Translated, it gives CASSLFLMLEQYF.